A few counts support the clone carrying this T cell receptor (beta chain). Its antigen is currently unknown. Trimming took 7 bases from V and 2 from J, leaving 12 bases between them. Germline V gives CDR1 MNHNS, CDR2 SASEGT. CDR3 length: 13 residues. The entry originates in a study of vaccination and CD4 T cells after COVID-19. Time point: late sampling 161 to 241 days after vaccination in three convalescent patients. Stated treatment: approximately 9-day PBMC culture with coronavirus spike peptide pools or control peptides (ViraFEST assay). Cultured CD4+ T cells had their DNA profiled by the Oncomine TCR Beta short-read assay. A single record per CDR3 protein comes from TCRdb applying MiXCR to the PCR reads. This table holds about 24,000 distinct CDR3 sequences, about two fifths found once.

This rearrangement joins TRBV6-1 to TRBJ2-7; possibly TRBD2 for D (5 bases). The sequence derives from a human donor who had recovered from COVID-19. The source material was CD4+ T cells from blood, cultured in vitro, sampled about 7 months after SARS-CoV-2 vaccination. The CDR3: CASKGGRTYEQYF. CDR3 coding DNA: TGTGCCAGCAAAGGAGGCAGAACCTACGAGCAGTACTTC.